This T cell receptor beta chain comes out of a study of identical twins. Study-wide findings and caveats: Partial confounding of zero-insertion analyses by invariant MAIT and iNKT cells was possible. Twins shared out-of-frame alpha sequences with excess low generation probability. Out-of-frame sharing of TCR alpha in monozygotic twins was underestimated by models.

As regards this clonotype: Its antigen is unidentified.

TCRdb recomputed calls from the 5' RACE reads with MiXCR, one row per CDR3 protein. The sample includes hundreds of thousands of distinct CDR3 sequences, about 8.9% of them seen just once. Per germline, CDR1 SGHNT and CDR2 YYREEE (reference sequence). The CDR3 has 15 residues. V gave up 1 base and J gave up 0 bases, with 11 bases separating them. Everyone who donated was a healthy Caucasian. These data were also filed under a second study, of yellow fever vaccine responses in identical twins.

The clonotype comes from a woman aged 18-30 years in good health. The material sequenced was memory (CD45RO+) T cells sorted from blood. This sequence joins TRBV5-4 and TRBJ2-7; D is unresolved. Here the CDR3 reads CASSLQRVISYEQYV. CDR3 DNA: TGTGCCAGCAGCTTGCAGAGAGTAATCTCCTACGAGCAGTACGTC.